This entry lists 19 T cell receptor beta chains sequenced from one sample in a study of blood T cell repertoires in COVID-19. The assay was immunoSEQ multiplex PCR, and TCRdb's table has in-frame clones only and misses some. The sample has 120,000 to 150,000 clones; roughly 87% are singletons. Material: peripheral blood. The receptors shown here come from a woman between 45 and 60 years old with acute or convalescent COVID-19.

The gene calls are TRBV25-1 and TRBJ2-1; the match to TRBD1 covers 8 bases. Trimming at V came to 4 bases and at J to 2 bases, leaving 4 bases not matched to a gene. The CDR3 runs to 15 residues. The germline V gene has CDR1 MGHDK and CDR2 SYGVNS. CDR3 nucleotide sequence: TGTGCCAGCAGTGCTGAACAGGGGGCCTACAATGAGCAGTTCTTC. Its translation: CASSAEQGAYNEQFF.

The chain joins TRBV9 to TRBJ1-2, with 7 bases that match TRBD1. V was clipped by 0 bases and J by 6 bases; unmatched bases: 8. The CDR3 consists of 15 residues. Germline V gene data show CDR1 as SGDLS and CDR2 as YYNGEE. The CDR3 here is CASSVGSPGQNGYTF. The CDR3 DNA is TGTGCCAGCAGCGTAGGGTCGCCGGGACAGAATGGCTACACCTTC.

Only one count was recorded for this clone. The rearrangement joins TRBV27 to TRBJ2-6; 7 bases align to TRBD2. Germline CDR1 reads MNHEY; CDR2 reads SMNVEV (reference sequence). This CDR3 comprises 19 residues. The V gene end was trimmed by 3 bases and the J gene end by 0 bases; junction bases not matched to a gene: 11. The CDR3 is CASSFRASGTFSGANVLTF. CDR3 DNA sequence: TGTGCCAGCAGTTTTAGGGCTAGCGGTACCTTCTCTGGGGCCAACGTCCTGACTTTC.

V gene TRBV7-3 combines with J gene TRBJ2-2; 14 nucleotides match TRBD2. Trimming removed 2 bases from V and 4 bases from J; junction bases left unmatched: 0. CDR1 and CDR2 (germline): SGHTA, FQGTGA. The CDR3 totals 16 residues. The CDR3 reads CASSLGTSGSTGELFF. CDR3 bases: TGTGCCAGCAGCTTAGGGACTAGCGGGAGCACCGGGGAGCTGTTTTTT.

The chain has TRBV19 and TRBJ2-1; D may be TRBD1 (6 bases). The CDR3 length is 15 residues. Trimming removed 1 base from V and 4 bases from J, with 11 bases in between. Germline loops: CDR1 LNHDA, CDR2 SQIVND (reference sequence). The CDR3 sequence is CASSIGGTSYNEQFF. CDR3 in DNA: TGTGCCAGTAGTATAGGTGGGACAAGTTACAATGAGCAGTTCTTC.

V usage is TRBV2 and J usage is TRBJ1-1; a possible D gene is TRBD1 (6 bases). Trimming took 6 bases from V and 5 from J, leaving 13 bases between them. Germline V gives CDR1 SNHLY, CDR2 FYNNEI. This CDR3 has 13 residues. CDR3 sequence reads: CASRSPGQTEAFF. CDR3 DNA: TGTGCCAGCAGATCCCCGGGACAAACTGAAGCTTTCTTT.

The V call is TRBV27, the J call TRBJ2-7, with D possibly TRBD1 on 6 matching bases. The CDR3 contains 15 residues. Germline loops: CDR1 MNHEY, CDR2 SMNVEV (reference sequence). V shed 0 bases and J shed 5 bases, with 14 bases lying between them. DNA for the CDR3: TGTGCCAGCAGTTTATCGTCCCGACAGGCCCACGAGCAGTACTTC. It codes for CASSLSSRQAHEQYF.

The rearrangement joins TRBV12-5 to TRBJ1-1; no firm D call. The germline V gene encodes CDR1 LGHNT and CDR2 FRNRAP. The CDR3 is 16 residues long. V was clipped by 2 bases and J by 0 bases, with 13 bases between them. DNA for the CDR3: TGTGCTAGTGGTTTGCTACGTGGACTAATGAACACTGAAGCTTTCTTT. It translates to CASGLLRGLMNTEAFF.

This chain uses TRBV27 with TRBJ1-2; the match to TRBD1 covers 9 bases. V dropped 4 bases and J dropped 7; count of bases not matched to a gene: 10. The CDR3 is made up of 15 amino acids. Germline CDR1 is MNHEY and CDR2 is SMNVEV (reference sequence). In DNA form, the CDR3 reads TGTGCCAGCAGTTCCGCAGGGGACAGGGCCTTTGGCTACACCTTC. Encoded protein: CASSSAGDRAFGYTF.

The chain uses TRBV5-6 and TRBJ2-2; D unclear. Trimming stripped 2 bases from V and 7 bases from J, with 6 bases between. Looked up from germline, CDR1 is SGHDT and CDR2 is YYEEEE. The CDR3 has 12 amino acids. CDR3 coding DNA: TGTGCCAGCAGCTTAGTACTCGGGGAGCTGTTTTTT. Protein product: CASSLVLGELFF.

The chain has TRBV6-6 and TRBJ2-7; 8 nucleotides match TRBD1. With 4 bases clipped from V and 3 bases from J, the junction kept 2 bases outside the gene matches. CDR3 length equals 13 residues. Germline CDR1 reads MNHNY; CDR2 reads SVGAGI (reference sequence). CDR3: CASSWTGNYEQYF. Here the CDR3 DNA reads TGTGCCAGCAGTTGGACAGGGAACTACGAGCAGTACTTC.

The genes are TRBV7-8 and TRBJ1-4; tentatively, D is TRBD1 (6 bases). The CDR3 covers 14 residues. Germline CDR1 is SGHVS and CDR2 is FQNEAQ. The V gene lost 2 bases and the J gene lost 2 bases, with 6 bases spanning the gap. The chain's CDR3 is CASSLRGTNEKLFF. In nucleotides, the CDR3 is TGTGCCAGCAGCTTAAGGGGGACTAATGAAAAACTGTTTTTT.

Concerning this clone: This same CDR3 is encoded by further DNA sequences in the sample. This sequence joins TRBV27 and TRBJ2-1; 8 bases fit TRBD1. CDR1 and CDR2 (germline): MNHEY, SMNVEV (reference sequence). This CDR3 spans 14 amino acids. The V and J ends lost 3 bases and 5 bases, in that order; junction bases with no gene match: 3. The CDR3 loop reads CASSFGTGNNEQFF. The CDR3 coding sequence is TGTGCCAGCAGTTTCGGGACAGGAAACAATGAGCAGTTCTTC.

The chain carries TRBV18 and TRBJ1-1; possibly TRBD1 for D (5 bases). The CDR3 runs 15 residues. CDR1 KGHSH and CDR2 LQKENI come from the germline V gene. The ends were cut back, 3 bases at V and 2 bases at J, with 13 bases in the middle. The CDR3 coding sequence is TGTGCCAGCTCACCCTATAAAACAGGAAACACTGAAGCTTTCTTT. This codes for CASSPYKTGNTEAFF.

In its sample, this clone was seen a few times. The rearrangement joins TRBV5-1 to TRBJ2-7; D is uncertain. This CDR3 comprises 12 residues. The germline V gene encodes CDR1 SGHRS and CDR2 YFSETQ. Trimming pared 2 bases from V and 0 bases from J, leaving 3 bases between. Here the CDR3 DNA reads TGCGCCAGCAGCTTACACTCCTACGAGCAGTACTTC. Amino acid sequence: CASSLHSYEQYF.

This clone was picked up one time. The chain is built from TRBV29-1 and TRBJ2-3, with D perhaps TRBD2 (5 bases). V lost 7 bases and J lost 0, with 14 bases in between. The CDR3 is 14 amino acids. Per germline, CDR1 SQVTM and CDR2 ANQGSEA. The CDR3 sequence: CSAQPGSSTDTQYF. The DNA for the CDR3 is TGCAGCGCCCAGCCGGGGAGTAGCACAGATACGCAGTATTTT.

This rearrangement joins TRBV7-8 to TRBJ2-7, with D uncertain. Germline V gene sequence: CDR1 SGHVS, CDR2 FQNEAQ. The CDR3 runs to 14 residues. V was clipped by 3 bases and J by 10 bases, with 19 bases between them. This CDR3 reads CASSFSETQVVQYF. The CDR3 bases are TGTGCCAGCAGCTTTTCGGAGACCCAAGTTGTCCAGTACTTC.

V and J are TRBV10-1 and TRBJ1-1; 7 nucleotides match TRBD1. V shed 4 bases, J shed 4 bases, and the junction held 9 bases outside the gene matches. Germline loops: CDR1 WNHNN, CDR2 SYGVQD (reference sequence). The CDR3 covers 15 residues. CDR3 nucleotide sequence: TGCGCCAGCAGTGTATCGCGGCAGGGGGTCACTGAAGCTTTCTTT. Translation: CASSVSRQGVTEAFF.

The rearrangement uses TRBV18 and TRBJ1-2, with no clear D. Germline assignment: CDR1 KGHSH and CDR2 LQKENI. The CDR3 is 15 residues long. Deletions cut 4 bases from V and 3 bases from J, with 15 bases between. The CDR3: CASSLDTLGDYGYTF. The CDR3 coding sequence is TGTGCCAGCTCACTCGACACTCTGGGTGACTATGGCTACACCTTC.